This T cell receptor (beta chain) was documented in a study of human thymus T cells. Trimming stripped 0 bases from V and 6 bases from J, with 9 bases between. The V gene's germline CDR1 is MNHEY and CDR2 SVGAGI. The CDR3 covers 13 residues. The data were produced by immunoSEQ multiplex PCR, yet TCRdb's version contains in-frame clones alone and is incomplete. The data show more than 70,000 clones, with around 96% seen just once and 0.025% to 0.035% held by the top ten. Thymic material originated from resections removed in the course of corrective heart surgery. The sequenced sample was thymus tissue. The chain uses TRBV6-5 and TRBJ2-7, with D maybe TRBD2 (6 bases). The TCR comes from a boy younger than two with a congenital heart defect but otherwise immunologically healthy. CDR3 sequence (DNA): TGTGCCAGCAGTTACTCGCGGGAAGGCGAGCAGTACTTC. Encoded protein: CASSYSREGEQYF.